These 17 T cell receptor beta chains were all obtained from the same sample, sequenced in a study of blood T cell repertoires in COVID-19 (dated by TCRdb to the early 2020s). The receptor library was made with the immunoSEQ multiplex PCR assay. This is the immuneACCESS table as TCRdb keeps it, with only in-frame sequences that have V and J called. A part of the clones is gone; compared with another copy, unresolved V genes explain less than half, and the rest is unexplained. The sample table records some 110,000 clones; about 91% of these occur just once. The top ten constitute around 5.8% of the sample. Specimen: peripheral blood. The receptors come from a human donor in a cohort sampled during active COVID-19.

The V call is TRBV19, the J call TRBJ2-5; 7 bases map to TRBD2. Germline trimming cut 6 bases from V and 4 bases from J; bases unmatched to any gene: 5. The germline V gene encodes CDR1 LNHDA and CDR2 SQIVND (reference sequence). This CDR3 comprises 13 residues. The CDR3 is CASRGGNGETQYF. CDR3 nucleotide sequence: TGTGCCAGTAGGGGGGGGAACGGAGAGACCCAGTACTTC.

The chain carries TRBV7-2 and TRBJ1-3; 7 bases agree with TRBD1. Per the germline V gene, CDR1 is SGHTA and CDR2 is FQGNSA. V was clipped by 2 bases and J by 2 bases; unmatched bases: 0. The CDR3 sequence is 14 residues long. The CDR3 region is CASSLTGAGNTIYF. Written as DNA, the CDR3 is TGTGCCAGCAGCTTAACAGGGGCTGGAAACACCATATATTTT.

The chain recombines TRBV7-2 with TRBJ2-4; maybe TRBD2 (5 bases). The CDR3 totals 17 residues. V was trimmed by 5 bases and J by 0 bases, leaving 17 bases between them. Looked up from germline, CDR1 is SGHTA and CDR2 is FQGNSA. The CDR3 loop reads CASSPQPQRLAKNIQYF. The CDR3 coding sequence is TGTGCCAGCAGCCCTCAACCCCAGCGGCTAGCCAAAAACATTCAGTACTTC.

V usage is TRBV5-6 and J usage is TRBJ1-2, with 7 bases fitting TRBD1. Unmatched junction bases numbered 13, after V lost 4 bases and J lost 1 base. The CDR3 spans 17 residues. Germline V lookup: CDR1 SGHDT, CDR2 YYEEEE. The CDR3 DNA follows: TGTGCCAGCAGCATGGCGAGGGACAGAACATTTAACTATGGCTACACCTTC. Its translation: CASSMARDRTFNYGYTF.

CDR3 nucleotides: TGTGCCAGCAGCCGAGAGGCGGCGGGAGGGCCTTTGAATGAGCAGTTCTTC. Translating gives CASSREAAGGPLNEQFF. The chain uses TRBV4-2 and TRBJ2-1, with 9 bases identical to TRBD2. The V segment lost 4 bases and the J segment 7 bases; nucleotides outside the gene matches: 14. Per germline, CDR1 LGHNA and CDR2 YNFKEQ. The CDR3 has 17 amino acids.

The chain employs TRBV4-3 and TRBJ2-1, with 8 bases matching TRBD2. V was pared by 0 bases and J by 6 bases, with 10 bases of the junction left unmatched. Germline values: CDR1 LGHNA, CDR2 YSLEER. This CDR3 has 17 amino acids. The CDR3 DNA reads TGCGCCAGCAGCCAAGAAAACGAAGGACTAGCTGGCAATGAGCAGTTCTTC. Amino acid sequence: CASSQENEGLAGNEQFF.

This clone has only a few counts. The chain carries TRBV19 and TRBJ2-7, with D maybe TRBD1 (6 bases). The V end lost 1 base, the J end lost 7 bases, and 14 bases lay between the germline ends. The CDR3 sequence is 14 residues long. Germline V gives CDR1 LNHDA, CDR2 SQIVND (reference sequence). The CDR3 DNA reads as TGTGCCAGTAGTATAGCTCAGGAAAGGGGGGAGCAGTACTTC. Its protein is CASSIAQERGEQYF.

This clone came up a few times. The J gene is TRBJ2-7, the V gene TRBV4-1; TRBD2 aligns across 11 bases. This CDR3 is built from 15 residues. V trimming: 4 bases; J trimming: 2 bases; junction bases outside the gene matches: 4. Germline V gives CDR1 MGHRA, CDR2 YSYEKL. The CDR3 DNA follows: TGCGCCAGCAGCCTTCTAGCGGGGGGTCCCTACGAGCAGTACTTC. It codes for CASSLLAGGPYEQYF.

Here the CDR3 reads CASGGGTGSNEQFF. The CDR3 DNA follows: TGTGCCAGCGGGGGGGGGACAGGGTCCAATGAGCAGTTCTTC. The rearrangement uses TRBV6-5 and TRBJ2-1, with 9 bases that match TRBD1. Germline V gene sequence: CDR1 MNHEY, CDR2 SVGAGI. CDR3 length: 14 residues. With V trimmed by 8 bases and J by 6 bases, 8 bases remained unmatched.

V is TRBV7-8 and J is TRBJ2-4; 7 nucleotides agree with TRBD1. The CDR3 has 14 amino acids. After removal of 3 bases from V and 2 bases from J, the junction contained 1 base not matched to a gene. The germline V gene encodes CDR1 SGHVS and CDR2 FQNEAQ. The CDR3 sequence is CASSLTGPKNIQYF. DNA for the CDR3: TGTGCCAGCAGCTTGACAGGGCCCAAAAACATTCAGTACTTC.

The chain is built from TRBV4-2 and TRBJ2-1, with 8 bases identical to TRBD1. Trimming took 4 bases from V and 3 from J; bases not matched to a gene: 5. This CDR3 has 15 residues. The germline V gene encodes CDR1 LGHNA and CDR2 YNFKEQ. The CDR3 is CASSLDRGIYNEQFF. CDR3 bases: TGTGCCAGCAGCCTAGACAGGGGTATCTACAATGAGCAGTTCTTC.

The rearrangement joins TRBV7-9 to TRBJ2-2, with 9 bases that match TRBD1. The CDR3 is made up of 14 amino acids. In germline, CDR1 is SEHNR, CDR2 FQNEAQ (reference sequence). Germline trimming cut 5 bases from V and 6 bases from J; bases unmatched to any gene: 4. Here the CDR3 DNA reads TGTGCCAGCAGCCCCCACAGGGGGCCCGGGGAGCTGTTTTTT. It yields the protein CASSPHRGPGELFF.

This clone has a single count. The chain employs TRBV7-2 and TRBJ2-3, with 7 positions matching TRBD2. The CDR3 is 16 residues long. Germline lookup yields CDR1 SGHTA and CDR2 FQGNSA. V was clipped by 5 bases and J by 2 bases; unmatched bases: 10. The CDR3 region is CASSPRALAVTDTQYF. CDR3 DNA: TGTGCCAGCAGCCCTAGAGCGCTAGCGGTCACAGATACGCAGTATTTT. Together with reference TRBV7-2 and TRBJ2-3, the CDR3 gives the full variable domain: GAGVSQSPSNKVTEKGKDVELRCDPISGHTALYWYRQSLGQGLEFLIYFQGNSAPDKSGLPSDRFSAERTGGSVSTLTIQRTQQEDSAVYLCASSPRALAVTDTQYFGPGTRLTVL.

The rearrangement links TRBV30 to TRBJ1-1, with D unresolved. The CDR3 extends over 13 amino acids. CDR1 is GTSNPN, CDR2 SVGIG, per germline (reference sequence). V was pared by 5 bases and J by 7 bases, with 17 bases between. In nucleotides, the CDR3 is TGTGCCTGGGGACCCCCTCCCAGGTTTGAAGCTTTCTTT. Protein sequence: CAWGPPPRFEAFF.

The chain carries TRBV5-5 and TRBJ2-5; D is unresolved. The V gene's germline CDR1 is SGHKS and CDR2 YYEKEE (reference sequence). The CDR3 is made up of 11 amino acids. V was clipped by 0 bases and J by 10 bases, with 7 bases between them. Here the CDR3 DNA reads TGTGCCAGCAGCTTGGGTTCGGGCCAGTACTTC. Its protein product is CASSLGSGQYF.

The chain couples TRBV5-1 to TRBJ1-1; 7 bases line up with TRBD1. Germline V gives CDR1 SGHRS, CDR2 YFSETQ. With V trimmed by 4 bases and J by 2 bases, 5 bases remained unmatched. This CDR3 region has 14 residues. DNA for the CDR3: TGCGCCAGCAGCCTACAGGGGTATAACACTGAAGCTTTCTTT. Translated: CASSLQGYNTEAFF. The entire variable domain, with the rest obtained from reference TRBV5-1 and TRBJ1-1, is as follows: KAGVTQTPRYLIKTRGQQVTLSCSPISGHRSVSWYQQTPGQGLQFLFEYFSETQRNKGNFPGRFSGRQFSNSRSEMNVSTLELGDSALYLCASSLQGYNTEAFFGQGTRLTVV.

The genes are TRBV4-3 and TRBJ2-1; 9 bases fit TRBD1. V gave up 5 bases and J gave up 7 bases; unmatched junction bases: 12. Germline V CDR1 and CDR2: LGHNA, YSLEER. The CDR3 spans 16 residues. DNA for the CDR3: TGCGCCAGCAGCTCCCGAGGAACAGGGGGCCGGAATGAGCAGTTCTTC. The encoded protein is CASSSRGTGGRNEQFF.